This entry features one TCR beta chain sequence. This clone came up a few times. Its antigen remains undetermined. No base-level quality is on record; no much larger clone is a single base apart. Collaborating institutions collected whole blood in K2EDTA tubes following their own protocols. Collaborator samples were shipped for TCRbeta analysis as frozen whole blood, isolated PBMCs, or DNA extracted from either sample type. CDR1 and CDR2, looked up from the germline V gene, are ENHRY and SYGVKD. The CDR3 spans 17 residues, from the cysteine through the phenylalanine. Kept here is only the CDR3 DNA, which spans 51 bases and is read in frame from base 1. Trimming leaves V shorter by 0 bases and J shorter by 0 bases, with the junction holding 5 bases beyond the gene matches. These data originate in a study of blood T cell repertoires in COVID-19 (dated by TCRdb to 2019 to 2021). Broadly, across the study: Samples covering the acute and convalescent phases of COVID-19 were provided by collaborators in the United States, Italy and Spain. The material from the prospective study consisted of cDNA or gDNA derived from T cells, B-cell-depleted T cells, or PBMCs. The dataset comprised deeply sampled blood TCRbeta repertoires from subjects exposed to, actively infected with, or recovered from COVID-19. The repertoires were released in a freely available public database meant as a resource for research on the immune response to SARS-CoV-2. Samples were obtained from the ongoing ImmuneRACE study (first 160 participants) and from some 1,200 subjects provided by 6 global collaborators. The sample metadata nearly always contained a de-identified subject ID, COVID-19 status, age in years and sex. Where HLA class I and class II types were available, the types were taken from metadata supplied by the sample provider, not from assay-based typing. The paper's findings and limits, for the study overall: The quantity of clinical and demographic metadata differed by source and by participant and was supplied without curation.

TCRbeta CDR3 regions were amplified from genomic DNA using the immunoSEQ Assay, a bias-controlled multiplex PCR. The original pipeline was this. Nucleated cell counts per sample were estimated from amplification of reference gene primers within the assay. To quantify the absolute abundance of each unique TCRbeta CDR3 rearrangement, sequence reads were collapsed and filtered. For each sample, productive Simpson clonality was calculated by taking the square root of Simpson's diversity index across productive rearrangements. The table comes from immuneACCESS by way of TCRdb, which keeps in-frame sequences with V and J called. Part of the clones is missing from these tables; in studies checked, under half for an unresolved V gene and the rest for unknown reasons. From that table come the V and J calls and clone size; the DNA was used to work out D and trimming. Here the sample has 120,000 or so clones; around four fifths occur a single time. The leading ten clones occupy roughly 25% of the sample.

The TCR originated in a human donor in a cohort sampled during active COVID-19. The chain is encoded by TRBV10-3 joined to TRBJ2-3, with TRBD1 matching 8 junction bases. The sequencing sample was made of peripheral blood. The nucleotide sequence reads as follows: TGTGCCATCAGTGAGTCGGCCGGGACAGGAAGCACAGATACGCAGTATTTT. Protein translation: CAISESAGTGSTDTQYF.